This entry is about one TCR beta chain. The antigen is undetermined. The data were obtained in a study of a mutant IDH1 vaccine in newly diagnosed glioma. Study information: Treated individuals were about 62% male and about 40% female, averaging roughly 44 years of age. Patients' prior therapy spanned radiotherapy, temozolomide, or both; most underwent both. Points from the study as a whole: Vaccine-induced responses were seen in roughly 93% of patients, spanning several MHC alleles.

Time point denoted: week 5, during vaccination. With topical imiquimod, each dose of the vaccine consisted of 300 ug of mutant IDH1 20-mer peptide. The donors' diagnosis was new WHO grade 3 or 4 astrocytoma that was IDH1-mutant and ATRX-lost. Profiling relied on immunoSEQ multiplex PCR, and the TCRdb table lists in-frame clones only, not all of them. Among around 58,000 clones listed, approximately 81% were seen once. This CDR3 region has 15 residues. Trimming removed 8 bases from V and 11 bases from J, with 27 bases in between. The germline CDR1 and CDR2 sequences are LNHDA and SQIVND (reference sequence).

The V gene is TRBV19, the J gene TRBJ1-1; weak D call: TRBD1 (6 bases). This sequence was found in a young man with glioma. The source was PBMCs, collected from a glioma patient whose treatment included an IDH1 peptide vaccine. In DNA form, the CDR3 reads TGTGCCAGTCGTCACCAGGGGATAATATCTTTTCGGGCTTTCTTT. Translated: CASRHQGIISFRAFF.